The rows below give T cell receptor beta chains drawn from one sample of a study of glioma-infiltrating T cells after dendritic cell vaccination. Libraries were prepared by immunoSEQ multiplex PCR; TCRdb keeps only in-frame clonotypes and omits some of them. The sample lists fewer than 85,000 clones, 85% to 90% seen once, with approximately 3.2% in the top ten. This specimen was blood, taken before dendritic cell vaccination. These TCRs come from a human donor with glioblastoma. Both conserved end residues are trimmed from each CDR3. Fields, in order: CDR3 protein, D gene, J gene, V gene. A D gene is named only where the DNA matches it firmly.

cdr3_aa: ASRPPGQGFGYT
d_call: TRBD1
j_call: TRBJ1-2
v_call: TRBV4-1

cdr3_aa: SVGHRETQY
d_call: .
j_call: TRBJ2-5
v_call: TRBV29-1

cdr3_aa: ASSDLRNTEAF
d_call: .
j_call: TRBJ1-1
v_call: TRBV6-1

cdr3_aa: ASSPGEGGGYT
d_call: .
j_call: TRBJ1-2
v_call: TRBV5-1

cdr3_aa: ASSSPGLQETQY
d_call: TRBD2
j_call: TRBJ2-5
v_call: TRBV2

cdr3_aa: ASSLAARDSHNEQF
d_call: .
j_call: TRBJ2-1
v_call: TRBV7-2

cdr3_aa: ASSEAGGQETQY
d_call: TRBD2
j_call: TRBJ2-5
v_call: TRBV25-1

cdr3_aa: ASRETGIQNEQY
d_call: TRBD1
j_call: TRBJ2-7
v_call: TRBV6-5

cdr3_aa: ASSIAEGAAFRHQPQH
d_call: TRBD1
j_call: TRBJ1-5
v_call: TRBV19

cdr3_aa: ASSRKTSGYTDTQY
d_call: TRBD2
j_call: TRBJ2-3
v_call: TRBV6-6

cdr3_aa: ASSRAGVGTEAF
d_call: .
j_call: TRBJ1-1
v_call: TRBV5-1

cdr3_aa: ASSPLAGSTDTQY
d_call: TRBD2
j_call: TRBJ2-3
v_call: TRBV7-3

cdr3_aa: ASSPDRAFKTSYEQY
d_call: TRBD1
j_call: TRBJ2-7
v_call: TRBV5-6

cdr3_aa: ASSTRQAVDSPLH
d_call: .
j_call: TRBJ1-6
v_call: TRBV18

cdr3_aa: ASKRQGGRTEAF
d_call: TRBD1
j_call: TRBJ1-1
v_call: TRBV6-1

cdr3_aa: ASSLNAGGQETQY
d_call: TRBD2
j_call: TRBJ2-5
v_call: TRBV7-3

cdr3_aa: ASSFNQGGEQY
d_call: .
j_call: TRBJ2-7
v_call: TRBV27

cdr3_aa: ASRASSGGELF
d_call: .
j_call: TRBJ2-2
v_call: TRBV5-1

cdr3_aa: ASSAQGAGELF
d_call: TRBD1
j_call: TRBJ2-2
v_call: TRBV13

cdr3_aa: ASSQLGLAGVNEQF
d_call: TRBD2
j_call: TRBJ2-1
v_call: TRBV5-4

cdr3_aa: ASSLSGTYYYGYT
d_call: .
j_call: TRBJ1-2
v_call: TRBV5-6

cdr3_aa: ASSQRGRWLDSPLH
d_call: .
j_call: TRBJ1-6
v_call: TRBV14

cdr3_aa: AIRLFGTGERGYT
d_call: TRBD1
j_call: TRBJ1-2
v_call: TRBV2

cdr3_aa: ASSVEGDSGANVLT
d_call: .
j_call: TRBJ2-6
v_call: TRBV6-4

cdr3_aa: ASTSGYQETQY
d_call: TRBD2
j_call: TRBJ2-5
v_call: TRBV2

cdr3_aa: ASSPLAGPQETQY
d_call: TRBD2
j_call: TRBJ2-5
v_call: TRBV6-6

cdr3_aa: ASNSGGNTEAF
d_call: .
j_call: TRBJ1-1
v_call: TRBV2

cdr3_aa: ASSGGTGGGETQY
d_call: TRBD1
j_call: TRBJ2-5
v_call: TRBV9

cdr3_aa: ASSVRNTEAF
d_call: .
j_call: TRBJ1-1
v_call: TRBV2

cdr3_aa: ASSPIDTGGTPGQLF
d_call: TRBD1
j_call: TRBJ1-4
v_call: TRBV18

cdr3_aa: ASSRTKGGDEKLF
d_call: .
j_call: TRBJ1-4
v_call: TRBV18

cdr3_aa: AISVRGETQY
d_call: .
j_call: TRBJ2-5
v_call: TRBV10-3

cdr3_aa: ASSLGQRPGELF
d_call: .
j_call: TRBJ2-2
v_call: TRBV28

cdr3_aa: ASSPVGGTQY
d_call: .
j_call: TRBJ2-5
v_call: TRBV6-1

cdr3_aa: ASSRTSGRAGEQY
d_call: TRBD2
j_call: TRBJ2-7
v_call: TRBV27

cdr3_aa: ASSINRGTEF
d_call: .
j_call: TRBJ2-1
v_call: TRBV19

cdr3_aa: ATSKRVAAYGGDTEAF
d_call: .
j_call: TRBJ1-1
v_call: TRBV10-3